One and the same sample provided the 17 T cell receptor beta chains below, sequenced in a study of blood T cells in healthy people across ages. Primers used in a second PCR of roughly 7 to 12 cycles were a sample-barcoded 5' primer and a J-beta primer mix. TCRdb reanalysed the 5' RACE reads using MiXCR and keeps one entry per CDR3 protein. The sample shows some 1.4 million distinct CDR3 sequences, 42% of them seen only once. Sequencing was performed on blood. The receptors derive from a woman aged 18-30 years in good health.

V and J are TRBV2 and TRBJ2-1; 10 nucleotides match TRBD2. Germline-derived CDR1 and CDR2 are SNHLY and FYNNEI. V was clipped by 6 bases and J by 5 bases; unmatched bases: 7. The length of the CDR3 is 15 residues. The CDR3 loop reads CASRRAGGPNNEQFF. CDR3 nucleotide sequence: TGTGCCAGCAGGCGAGCGGGGGGGCCCAACAATGAGCAGTTCTTC.

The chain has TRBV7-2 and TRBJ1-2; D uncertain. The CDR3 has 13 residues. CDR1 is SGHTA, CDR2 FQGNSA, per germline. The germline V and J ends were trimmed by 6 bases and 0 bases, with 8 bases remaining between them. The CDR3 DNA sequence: TGTGCCAGCAGGCCGGCAGCTAACTATGGCTACACCTTC. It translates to CASRPAANYGYTF.

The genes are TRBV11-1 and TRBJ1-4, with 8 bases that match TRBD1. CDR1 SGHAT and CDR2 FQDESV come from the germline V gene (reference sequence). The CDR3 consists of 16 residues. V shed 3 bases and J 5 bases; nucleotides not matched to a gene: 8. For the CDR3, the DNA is TGTGCCAGCAGCTTTGGACAGGGTTACGAGAATGAAAAACTGTTTTTT. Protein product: CASSFGQGYENEKLFF.

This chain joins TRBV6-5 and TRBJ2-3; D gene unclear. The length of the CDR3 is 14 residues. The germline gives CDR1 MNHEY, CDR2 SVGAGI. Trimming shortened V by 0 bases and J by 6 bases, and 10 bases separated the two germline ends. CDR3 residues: CASSYSINLDTQYF. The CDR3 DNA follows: TGTGCCAGCAGTTACTCGATAAACTTGGATACGCAGTATTTT.

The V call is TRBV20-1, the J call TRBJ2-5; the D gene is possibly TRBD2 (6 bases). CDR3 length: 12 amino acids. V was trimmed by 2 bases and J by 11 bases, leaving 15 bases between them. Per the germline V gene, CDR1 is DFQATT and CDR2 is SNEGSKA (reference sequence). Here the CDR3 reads CSARLASGEQYF. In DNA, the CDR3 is TGCAGTGCTAGACTAGCCTCGGGGGAGCAGTACTTC.

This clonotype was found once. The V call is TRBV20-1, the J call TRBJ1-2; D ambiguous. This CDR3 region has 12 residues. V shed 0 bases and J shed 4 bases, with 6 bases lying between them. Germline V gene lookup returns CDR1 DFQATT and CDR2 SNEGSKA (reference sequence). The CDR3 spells CSARDGLYGYTF. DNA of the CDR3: TGCAGTGCTAGAGATGGCCTCTATGGCTACACCTTC.

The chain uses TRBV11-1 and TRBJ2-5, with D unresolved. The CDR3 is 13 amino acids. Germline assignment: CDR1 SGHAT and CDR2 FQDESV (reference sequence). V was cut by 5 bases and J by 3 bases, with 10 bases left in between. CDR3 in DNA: TGTGCCAGCAGCGGACGGACGGAAGAGACCCAGTACTTC. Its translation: CASSGRTEETQYF. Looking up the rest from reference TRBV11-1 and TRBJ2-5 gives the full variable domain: EAEVAQSPRYKITEKSQAVAFWCDPISGHATLYWYRQILGQGPELLVQFQDESVVDDSQLPKDRFSAERLKGVDSTLKIQPAELGDSAMYLCASSGRTEETQYFGPGTRLLVL.

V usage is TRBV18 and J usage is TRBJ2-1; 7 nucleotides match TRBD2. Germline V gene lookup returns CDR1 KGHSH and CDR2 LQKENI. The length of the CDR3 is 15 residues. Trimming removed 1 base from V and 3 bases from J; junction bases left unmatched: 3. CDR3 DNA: TGTGCCAGCTCACCACAAGCGGGACTCTACAATGAGCAGTTCTTC. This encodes CASSPQAGLYNEQFF.

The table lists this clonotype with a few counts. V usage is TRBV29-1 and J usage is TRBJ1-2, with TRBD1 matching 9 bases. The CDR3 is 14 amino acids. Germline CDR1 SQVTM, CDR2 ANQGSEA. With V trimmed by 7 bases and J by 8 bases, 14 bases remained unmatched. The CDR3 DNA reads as TGCAGCGGTTTTCAGGGGGACAGGGAGATGGGCTACACCTTC. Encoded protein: CSGFQGDREMGYTF.

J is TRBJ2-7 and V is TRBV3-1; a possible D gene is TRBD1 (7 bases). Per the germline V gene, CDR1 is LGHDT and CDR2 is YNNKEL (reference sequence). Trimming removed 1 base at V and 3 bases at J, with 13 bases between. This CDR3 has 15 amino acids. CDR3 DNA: TGTGCCAGCAGCCAAGGGCAGGGGGGCGGCTACGAGCAGTACTTC. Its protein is CASSQGQGGGYEQYF.

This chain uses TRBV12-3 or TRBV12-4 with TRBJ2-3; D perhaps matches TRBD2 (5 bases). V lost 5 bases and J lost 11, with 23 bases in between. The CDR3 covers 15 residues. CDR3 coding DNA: TGTGCCAGCAGTCCCGGAGAGGGTGGCGCAGATGTGCAGTATTTT. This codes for CASSPGEGGADVQYF.

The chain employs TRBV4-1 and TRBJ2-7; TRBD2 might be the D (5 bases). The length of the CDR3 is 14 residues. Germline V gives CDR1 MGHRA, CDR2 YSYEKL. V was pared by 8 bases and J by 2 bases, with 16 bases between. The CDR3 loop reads CASGPVLGAYEQYF. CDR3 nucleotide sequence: TGCGCCAGCGGCCCGGTACTCGGGGCCTACGAGCAGTACTTC.

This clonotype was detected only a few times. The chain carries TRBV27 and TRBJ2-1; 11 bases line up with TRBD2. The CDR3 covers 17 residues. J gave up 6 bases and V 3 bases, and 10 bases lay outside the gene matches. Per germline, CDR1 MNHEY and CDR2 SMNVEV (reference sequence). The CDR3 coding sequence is TGTGCCAGCAGTTTTTTAGTAGCGGGGGGGCCGGGCAATGAGCAGTTCTTC. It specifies CASSFLVAGGPGNEQFF.

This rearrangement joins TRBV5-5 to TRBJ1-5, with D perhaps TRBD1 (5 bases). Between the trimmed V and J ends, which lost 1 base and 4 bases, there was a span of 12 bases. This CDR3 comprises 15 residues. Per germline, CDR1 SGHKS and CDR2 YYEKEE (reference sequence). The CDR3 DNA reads TGTGCCAGCAGCTTGATATCGGGGCTGAATCAGCCCCAGCATTTT. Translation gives CASSLISGLNQPQHF.

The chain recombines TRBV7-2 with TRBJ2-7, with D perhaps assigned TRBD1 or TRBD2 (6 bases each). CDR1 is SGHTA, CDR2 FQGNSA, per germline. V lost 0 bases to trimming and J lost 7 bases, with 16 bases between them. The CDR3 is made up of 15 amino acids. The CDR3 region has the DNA TGTGCCAGCAGCTTAGCTTGGGGGGCTGGCAATGAGCAGTACTTC. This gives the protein CASSLAWGAGNEQYF.

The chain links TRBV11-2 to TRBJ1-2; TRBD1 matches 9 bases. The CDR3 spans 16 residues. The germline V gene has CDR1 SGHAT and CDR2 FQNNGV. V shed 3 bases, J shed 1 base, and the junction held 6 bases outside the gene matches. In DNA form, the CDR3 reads TGTGCCAGCAGCTTTGGGGGGACAGGGAGTAACTATGGCTACACCTTC. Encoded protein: CASSFGGTGSNYGYTF.

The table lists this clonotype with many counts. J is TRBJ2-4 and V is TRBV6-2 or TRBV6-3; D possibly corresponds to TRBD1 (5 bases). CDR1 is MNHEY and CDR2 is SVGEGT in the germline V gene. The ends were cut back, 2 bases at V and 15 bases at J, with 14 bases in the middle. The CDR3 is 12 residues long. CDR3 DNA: TGTGCCAGCAGTTACGATGGGGCTGGTGGGTACTTC. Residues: CASSYDGAGGYF.